This T cell receptor beta chain came from a study of vaccination effects on CD4 cells after COVID-19. This CDR3 contains 14 residues. Germline values: CDR1 SGDLS, CDR2 YYNGEE. The method was immunoSEQ multiplex PCR; TCRdb's version includes in-frame clones alone and lacks a portion of them. This table holds roughly 35,000 clones, around four fifths found once. Before sequencing, viral peptide pools were used by the ViraFEST assay to expand antigen-specific CD4+ T cells. Culturing for about 10 days preceded CD4+ T cell isolation. People in the vaccine group had not been infected with SARS-CoV-2 before, and their nucleocapsid antibodies were negative. Remarks on this clone: What it binds is unknown. The junction differs from germline at one of its ends, possibly a read error.

This material consisted of CD4+ T cells from PBMCs cultured with HCoV-OC43 spike peptides, taken before COVID-19 vaccination. The subset was: HCoV-OC43 spike overlapping peptide pool stimulation. This sequence originates from a human donor who received a COVID-19 vaccine. The V gene is TRBV9, the J gene TRBJ2-1, with a possible D match to TRBD1 (6 bases). CDR3 in amino acids: CASSPRLTGNVQFF. The CDR3 nucleotides read TGTGCCAGCAGCCCCCGCCTAACAGGGAATGTGCAGTTCTTC.